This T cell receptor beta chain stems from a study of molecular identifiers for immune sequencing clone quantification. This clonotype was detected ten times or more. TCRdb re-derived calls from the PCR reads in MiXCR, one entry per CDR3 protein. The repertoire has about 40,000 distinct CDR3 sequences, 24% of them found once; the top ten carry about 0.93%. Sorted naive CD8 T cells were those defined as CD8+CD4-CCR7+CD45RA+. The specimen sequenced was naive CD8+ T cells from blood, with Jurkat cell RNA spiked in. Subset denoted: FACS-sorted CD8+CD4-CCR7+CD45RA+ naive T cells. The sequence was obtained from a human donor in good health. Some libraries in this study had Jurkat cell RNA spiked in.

CDR3 nucleotide sequence: TGTGCCAGCAGCTTAGTCGGTCAGGCTACCGGGGAGCTGTTTTTT. As protein: CASSLVGQATGELFF. The rearrangement links TRBV11-2 to TRBJ2-2; D ambiguous. The CDR3 runs 15 residues. CDR1 and CDR2 (germline): SGHAT, FQNNGV. The V end lost 1 base, the J end lost 5 bases, and 11 bases lay between the germline ends.